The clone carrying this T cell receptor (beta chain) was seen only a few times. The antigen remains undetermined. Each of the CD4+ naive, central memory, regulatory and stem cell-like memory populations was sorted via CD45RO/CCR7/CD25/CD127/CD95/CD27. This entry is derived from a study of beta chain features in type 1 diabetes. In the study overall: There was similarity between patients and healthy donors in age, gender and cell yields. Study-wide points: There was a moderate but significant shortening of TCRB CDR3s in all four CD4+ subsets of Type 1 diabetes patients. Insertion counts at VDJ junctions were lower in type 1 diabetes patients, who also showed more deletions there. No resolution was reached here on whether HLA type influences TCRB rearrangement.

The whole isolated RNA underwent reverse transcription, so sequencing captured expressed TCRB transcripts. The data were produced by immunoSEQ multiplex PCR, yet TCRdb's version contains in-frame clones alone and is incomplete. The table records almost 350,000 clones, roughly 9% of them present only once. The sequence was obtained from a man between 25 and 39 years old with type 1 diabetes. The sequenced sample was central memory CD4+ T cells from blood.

In DNA form, the CDR3 reads TGTGCCAGCAGCGCAAGACAGGGGGCGTCAGATACGCAGTATTTT. Protein product: CASSARQGASDTQYF. The V call is TRBV11-2, the J call TRBJ2-3; 10 nucleotides align to TRBD1. Germline V gives CDR1 SGHAT, CDR2 FQNNGV. The CDR3 has 15 residues. The junction had 6 bases not matched to a gene; V was cut back by 5 bases and J by 4 bases.